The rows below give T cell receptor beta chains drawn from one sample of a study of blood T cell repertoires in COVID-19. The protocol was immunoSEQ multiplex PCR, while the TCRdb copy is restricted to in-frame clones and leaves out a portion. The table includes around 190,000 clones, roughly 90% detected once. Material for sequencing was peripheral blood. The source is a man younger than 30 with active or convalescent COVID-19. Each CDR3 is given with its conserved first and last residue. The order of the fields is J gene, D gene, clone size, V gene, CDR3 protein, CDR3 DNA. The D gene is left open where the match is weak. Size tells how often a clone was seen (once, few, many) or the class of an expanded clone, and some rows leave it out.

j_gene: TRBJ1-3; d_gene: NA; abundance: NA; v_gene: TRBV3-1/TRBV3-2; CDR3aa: CASSQLIITEGNTIYF; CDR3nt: TGTGCCAGCAGCCAACTCATAATTACGGAGGGAAACACCATATATTTT
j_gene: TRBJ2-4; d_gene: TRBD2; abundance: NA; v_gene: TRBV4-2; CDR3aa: CASSQTGTSGSNIQYF; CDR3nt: TGTGCCAGCAGCCAGACAGGGACTAGCGGGAGTAACATTCAGTACTTC
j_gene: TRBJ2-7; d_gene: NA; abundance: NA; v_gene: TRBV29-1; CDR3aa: CSVQGIYEQYF; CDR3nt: TGCAGCGTTCAGGGGATCTACGAGCAGTACTTC
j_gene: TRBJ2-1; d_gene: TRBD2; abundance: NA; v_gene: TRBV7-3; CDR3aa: CASSHPGGNEQFF; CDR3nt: TGTGCCAGCAGCCATCCGGGGGGCAATGAGCAGTTCTTC
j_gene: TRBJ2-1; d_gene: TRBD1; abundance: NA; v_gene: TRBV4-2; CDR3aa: CASSQDPGTGGNEQFF; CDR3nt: TGTGCCAGCAGCCAAGACCCCGGGACAGGGGGCAATGAGCAGTTCTTC
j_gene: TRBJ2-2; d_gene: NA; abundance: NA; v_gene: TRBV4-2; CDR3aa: CASSQGRVTGELFF; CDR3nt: TGTGCCAGCAGCCAAGGCAGGGTAACCGGGGAGCTGTTTTTT
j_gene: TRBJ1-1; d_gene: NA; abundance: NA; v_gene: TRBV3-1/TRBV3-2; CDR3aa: CASMALNTEAFF; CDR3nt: TGTGCCAGCATGGCACTGAACACTGAAGCTTTCTTT
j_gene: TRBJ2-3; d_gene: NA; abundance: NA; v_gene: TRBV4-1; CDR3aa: CASSQGVASESTDTQYF; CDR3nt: TGCGCCAGCAGCCAAGGTGTCGCTAGCGAGAGCACAGATACGCAGTATTTT
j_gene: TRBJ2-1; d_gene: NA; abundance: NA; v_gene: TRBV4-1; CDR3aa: CASRQDLDREGKEQFF; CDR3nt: TGCGCCAGCAGACAAGATTTGGACAGGGAGGGAAAGGAGCAGTTCTTC
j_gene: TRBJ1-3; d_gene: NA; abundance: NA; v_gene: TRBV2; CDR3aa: CASSVESSATIYF; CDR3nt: TGTGCCAGCAGTGTCGAGTCATCCGCCACCATATATTTT
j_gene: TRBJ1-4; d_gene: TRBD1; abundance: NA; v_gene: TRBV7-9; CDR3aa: CASSSDRGHEKLFF; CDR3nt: TGTGCCAGCAGCTCGGACAGGGGGCATGAAAAACTGTTTTTT
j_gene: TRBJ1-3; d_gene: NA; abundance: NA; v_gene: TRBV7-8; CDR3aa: CASSLPEISGNTIYF; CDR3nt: TGTGCCAGCAGCTTACCAGAAATCTCTGGAAACACCATATATTTT
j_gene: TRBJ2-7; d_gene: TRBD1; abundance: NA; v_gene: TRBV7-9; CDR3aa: CASSLIRDSYEQYF; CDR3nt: TGTGCCAGCAGCTTAATCCGGGACAGCTACGAGCAGTACTTC
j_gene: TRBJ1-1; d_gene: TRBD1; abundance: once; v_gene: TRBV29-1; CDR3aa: CSCTGGGYHTEAFF; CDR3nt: TGCAGCTGCACAGGGGGCGGGTATCACACTGAAGCTTTCTTT